Detailed here is one T cell receptor (beta chain). The antigen remains undetermined. TCRdb's table, derived via immunoSEQ multiplex PCR, lists solely in-frame clones and lacks some. The sample carries 80,000 to 100,000 clones, approximately 92% recorded once. This CDR3 is built from 11 residues. The germline V gene encodes CDR1 SNHLY and CDR2 FYNNEI. Trimming took 4 bases from V and 1 from J, leaving 1 base between them. Analyses pooled second doses at about 4 or about 12 weeks. This entry belongs to a study of T cell responses to AZD1222 COVID-19 vaccine. The study, taken as a whole, reports: Of the AZD1222 recipients, only six were seropositive at baseline. Vaccine-associated CD4 TCRs ranged over spike, dominating at 160-218 and 743-854.

Here the sequenced sample was peripheral blood, taken 28 days after the second AZD1222 dose. J is TRBJ2-5 and V is TRBV2; D unclear. This TCR came from an adult who received the AZD1222 COVID-19 vaccine. The CDR3 DNA reads as TGTGCCAGCAGTGGCCAAGAGACCCAGTACTTC. Amino acid sequence: CASSGQETQYF.